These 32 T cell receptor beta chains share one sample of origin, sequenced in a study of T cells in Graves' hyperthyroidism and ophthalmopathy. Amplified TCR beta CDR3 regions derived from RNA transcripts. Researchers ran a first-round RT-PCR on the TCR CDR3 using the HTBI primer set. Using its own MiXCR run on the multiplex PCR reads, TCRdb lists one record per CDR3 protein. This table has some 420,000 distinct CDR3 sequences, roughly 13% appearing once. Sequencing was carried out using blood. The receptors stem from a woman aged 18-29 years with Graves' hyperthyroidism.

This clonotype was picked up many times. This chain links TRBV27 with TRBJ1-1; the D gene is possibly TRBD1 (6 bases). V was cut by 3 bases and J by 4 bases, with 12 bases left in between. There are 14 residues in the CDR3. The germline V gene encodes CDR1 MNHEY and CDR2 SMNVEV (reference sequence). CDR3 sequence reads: CASSLWGAGTEAFF. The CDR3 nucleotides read TGTGCCAGCAGTTTGTGGGGGGCGGGCACTGAAGCTTTCTTT.

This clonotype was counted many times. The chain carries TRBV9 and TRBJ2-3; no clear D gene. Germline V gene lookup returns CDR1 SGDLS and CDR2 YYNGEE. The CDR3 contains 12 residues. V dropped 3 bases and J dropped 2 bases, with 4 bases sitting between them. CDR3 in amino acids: CASSALTDTQYF. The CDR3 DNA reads TGTGCCAGCAGCGCCCTCACAGATACGCAGTATTTT.

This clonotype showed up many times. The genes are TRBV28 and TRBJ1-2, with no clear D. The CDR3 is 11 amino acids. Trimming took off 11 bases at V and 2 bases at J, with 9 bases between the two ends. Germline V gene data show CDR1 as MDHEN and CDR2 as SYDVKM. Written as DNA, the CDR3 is TGTGCCGCTGCAGAGAACTATGGCTACACCTTC. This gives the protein CAAAENYGYTF.

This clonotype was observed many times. DNA for the CDR3: TGTGCCAGCTCCCTAACCCCTCAAGAAAAACTGTTTTTT. It codes for CASSLTPQEKLFF. The rearrangement joins TRBV25-1 to TRBJ1-4, with no clear D. The length of the CDR3 is 13 residues. Germline V gene lookup returns CDR1 MGHDK and CDR2 SYGVNS. Trimming left V 8 bases short and J 8 bases short, with 15 bases between.

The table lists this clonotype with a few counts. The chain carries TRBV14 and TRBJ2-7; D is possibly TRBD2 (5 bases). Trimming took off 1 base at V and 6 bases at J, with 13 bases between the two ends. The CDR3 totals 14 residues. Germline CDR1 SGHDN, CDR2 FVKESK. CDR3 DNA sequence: TGTGCCAGCAGCCAAGTTGTGGACTCTTCCGAGCAGTACTTC. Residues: CASSQVVDSSEQYF.

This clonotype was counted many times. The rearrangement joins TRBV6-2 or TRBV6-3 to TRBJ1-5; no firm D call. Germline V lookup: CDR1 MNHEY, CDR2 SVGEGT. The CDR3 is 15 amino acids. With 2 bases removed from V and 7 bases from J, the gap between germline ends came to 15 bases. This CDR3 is CASSYIGIGRQPQHF. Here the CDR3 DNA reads TGTGCCAGCAGTTACATTGGCATCGGACGACAGCCCCAGCATTTT.

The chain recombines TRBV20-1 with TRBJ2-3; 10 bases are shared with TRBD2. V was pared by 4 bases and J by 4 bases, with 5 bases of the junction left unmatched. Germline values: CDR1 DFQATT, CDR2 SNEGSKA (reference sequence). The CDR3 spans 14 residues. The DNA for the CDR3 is TGCAGTGCTACCAACCTAGCGGGAGCAGATACGCAGTATTTT. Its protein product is CSATNLAGADTQYF.

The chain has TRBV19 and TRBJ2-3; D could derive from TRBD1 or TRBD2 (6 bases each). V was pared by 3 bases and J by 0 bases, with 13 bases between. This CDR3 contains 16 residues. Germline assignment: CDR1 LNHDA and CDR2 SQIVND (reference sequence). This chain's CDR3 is CASSIQGGLSTDTQYF. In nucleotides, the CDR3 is TGTGCCAGTAGTATCCAAGGGGGGCTCAGCACAGATACGCAGTATTTT.

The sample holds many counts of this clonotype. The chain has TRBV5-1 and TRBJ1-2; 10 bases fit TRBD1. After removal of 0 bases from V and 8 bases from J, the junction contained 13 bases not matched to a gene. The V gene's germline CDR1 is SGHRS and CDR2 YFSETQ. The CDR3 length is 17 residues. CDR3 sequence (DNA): TGCGCCAGCAGCTTGGGTACTACGACAGGGGGCAGAGGGGGCTACACCTTC. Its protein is CASSLGTTTGGRGGYTF.

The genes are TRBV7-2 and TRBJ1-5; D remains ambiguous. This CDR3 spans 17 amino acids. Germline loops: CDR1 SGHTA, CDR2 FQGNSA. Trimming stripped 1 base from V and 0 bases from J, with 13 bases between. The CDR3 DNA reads TGTGCCAGCAGCTTAGTCGGCGGCAGGCATAGCAATCAGCCCCAGCATTTT. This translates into CASSLVGGRHSNQPQHF.

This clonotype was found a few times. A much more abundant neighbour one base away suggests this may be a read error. CDR3 residues: CASSPKTSQYLDEQFF. The CDR3 bases are TGTGCCAGCAGTCCAAAGACTAGTCAGTATTTGGATGAGCAGTTCTTC. The chain combines TRBV12-3 or TRBV12-4 with TRBJ2-1; the D gene is possibly TRBD2 (6 bases). The CDR3 loop spans 16 amino acids. V lost 5 bases and J lost 8, with 22 bases in between.

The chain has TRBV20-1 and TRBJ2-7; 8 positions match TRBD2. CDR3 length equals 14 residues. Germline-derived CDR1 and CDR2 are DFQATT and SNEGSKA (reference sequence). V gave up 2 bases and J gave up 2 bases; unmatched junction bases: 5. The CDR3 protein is CSARRLAQTYEQYF. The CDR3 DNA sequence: TGCAGTGCTAGACGACTAGCGCAGACCTACGAGCAGTACTTC.

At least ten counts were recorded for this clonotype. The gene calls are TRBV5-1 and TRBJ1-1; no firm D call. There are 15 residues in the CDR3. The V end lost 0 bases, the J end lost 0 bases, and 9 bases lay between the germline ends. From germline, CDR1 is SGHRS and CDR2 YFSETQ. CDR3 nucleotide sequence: TGCGCCAGCAGCTTGGAAGGAGTTATGAACACTGAAGCTTTCTTT. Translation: CASSLEGVMNTEAFF. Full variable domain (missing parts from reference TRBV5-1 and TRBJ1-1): KAGVTQTPRYLIKTRGQQVTLSCSPISGHRSVSWYQQTPGQGLQFLFEYFSETQRNKGNFPGRFSGRQFSNSRSEMNVSTLELGDSALYLCASSLEGVMNTEAFFGQGTRLTVV.

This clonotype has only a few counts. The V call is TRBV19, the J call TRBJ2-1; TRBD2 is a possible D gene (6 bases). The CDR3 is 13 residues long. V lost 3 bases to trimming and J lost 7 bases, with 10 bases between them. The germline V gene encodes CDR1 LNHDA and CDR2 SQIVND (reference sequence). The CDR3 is CASSIGGLNEQFF. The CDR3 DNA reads TGTGCCAGTAGTATCGGGGGATTGAATGAGCAGTTCTTC.

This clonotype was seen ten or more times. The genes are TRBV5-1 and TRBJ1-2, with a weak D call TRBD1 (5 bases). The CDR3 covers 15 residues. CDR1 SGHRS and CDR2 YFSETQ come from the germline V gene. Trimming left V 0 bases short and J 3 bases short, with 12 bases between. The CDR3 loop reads CASSLAGGKDYGYTF. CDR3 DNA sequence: TGCGCCAGCAGCTTGGCTGGGGGAAAGGACTATGGCTACACCTTC.

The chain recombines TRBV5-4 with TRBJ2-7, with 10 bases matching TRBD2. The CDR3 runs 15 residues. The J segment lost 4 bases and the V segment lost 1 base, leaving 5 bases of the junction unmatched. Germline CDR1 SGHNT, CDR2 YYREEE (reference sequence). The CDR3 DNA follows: TGTGCCAGCAGCTTGTCAAGCGGGAGGGATTACGAGCAGTACTTC. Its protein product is CASSLSSGRDYEQYF.

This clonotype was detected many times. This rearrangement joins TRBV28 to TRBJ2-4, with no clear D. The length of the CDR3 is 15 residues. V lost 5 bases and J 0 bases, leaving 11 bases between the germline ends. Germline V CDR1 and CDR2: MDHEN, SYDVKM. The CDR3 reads CASSGLQVAKNIQYF. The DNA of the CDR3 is TGTGCCAGCAGTGGTCTTCAGGTAGCCAAAAACATTCAGTACTTC. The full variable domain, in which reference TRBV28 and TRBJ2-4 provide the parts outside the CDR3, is DVKVTQSSRYLVKRTGEKVFLECVQDMDHENMFWYRQDPGLGLRLIYFSYDVKMKEKGDIPEGYSVSREKKERFSLILESASTNQTSMYLCASSGLQVAKNIQYFGAGTRLSVL.

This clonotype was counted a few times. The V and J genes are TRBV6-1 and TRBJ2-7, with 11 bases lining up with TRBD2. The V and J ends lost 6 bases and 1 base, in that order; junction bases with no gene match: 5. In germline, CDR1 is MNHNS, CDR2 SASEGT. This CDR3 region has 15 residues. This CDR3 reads CASRRGLAESYEQYF. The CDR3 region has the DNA TGTGCCAGCAGACGGGGACTAGCGGAGTCCTACGAGCAGTACTTC.

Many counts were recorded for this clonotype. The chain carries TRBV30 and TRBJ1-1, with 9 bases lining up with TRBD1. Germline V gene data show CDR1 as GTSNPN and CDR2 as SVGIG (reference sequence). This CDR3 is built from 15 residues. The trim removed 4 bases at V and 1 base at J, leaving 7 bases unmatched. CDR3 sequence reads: CAWKVDRGGNTEAFF. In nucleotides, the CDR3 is TGTGCCTGGAAAGTGGACAGGGGTGGGAACACTGAAGCTTTCTTT.

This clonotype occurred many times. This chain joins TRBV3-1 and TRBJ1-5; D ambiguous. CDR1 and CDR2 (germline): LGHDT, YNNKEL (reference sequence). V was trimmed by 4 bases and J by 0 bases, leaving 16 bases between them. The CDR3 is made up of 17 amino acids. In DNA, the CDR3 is TGTGCCAGCAGCCCAACCCGGGGAGGGCTTAGCAATCAGCCCCAGCATTTT. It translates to CASSPTRGGLSNQPQHF.

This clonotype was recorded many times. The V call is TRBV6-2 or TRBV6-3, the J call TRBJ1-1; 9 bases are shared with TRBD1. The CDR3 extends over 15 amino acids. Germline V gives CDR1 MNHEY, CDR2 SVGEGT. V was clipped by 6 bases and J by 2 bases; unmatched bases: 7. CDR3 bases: TGTGCCAGCAGACTGCGGACAGGGGTTAACACTGAAGCTTTCTTT. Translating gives CASRLRTGVNTEAFF.

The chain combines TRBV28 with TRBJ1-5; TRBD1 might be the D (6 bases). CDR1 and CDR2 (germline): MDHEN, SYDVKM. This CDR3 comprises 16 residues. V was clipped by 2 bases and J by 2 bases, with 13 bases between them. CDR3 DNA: TGTGCCAGCAGTTTACACAGGGAGTCGGGCAATCAGCCCCAGCATTTT. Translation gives CASSLHRESGNQPQHF.

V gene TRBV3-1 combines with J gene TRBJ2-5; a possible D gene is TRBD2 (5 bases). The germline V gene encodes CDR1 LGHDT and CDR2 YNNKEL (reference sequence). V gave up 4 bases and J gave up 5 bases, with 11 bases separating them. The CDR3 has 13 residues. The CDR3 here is CASSRRRGETQYF. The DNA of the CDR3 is TGTGCCAGCAGCCGGAGACGCGGGGAGACCCAGTACTTC.

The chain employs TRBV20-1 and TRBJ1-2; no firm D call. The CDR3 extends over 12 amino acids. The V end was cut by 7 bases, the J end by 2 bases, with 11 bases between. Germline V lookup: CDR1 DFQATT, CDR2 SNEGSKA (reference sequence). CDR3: CSVPGSNYGYTF. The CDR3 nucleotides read TGCAGTGTACCGGGATCCAACTATGGCTACACCTTC.

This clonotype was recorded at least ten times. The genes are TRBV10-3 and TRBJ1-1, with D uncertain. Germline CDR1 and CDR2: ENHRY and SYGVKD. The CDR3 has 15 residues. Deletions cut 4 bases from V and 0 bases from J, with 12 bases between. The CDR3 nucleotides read TGTGCCATCAGTGGGATACAGTCAATGAACACTGAAGCTTTCTTT. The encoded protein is CAISGIQSMNTEAFF.

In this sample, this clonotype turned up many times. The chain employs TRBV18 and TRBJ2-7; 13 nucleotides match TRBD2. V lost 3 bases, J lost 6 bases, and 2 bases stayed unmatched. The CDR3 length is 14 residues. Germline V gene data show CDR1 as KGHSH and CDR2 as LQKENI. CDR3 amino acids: CASSPGLAGPEQYF. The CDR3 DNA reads TGTGCCAGCTCACCGGGACTAGCGGGACCCGAGCAGTACTTC.

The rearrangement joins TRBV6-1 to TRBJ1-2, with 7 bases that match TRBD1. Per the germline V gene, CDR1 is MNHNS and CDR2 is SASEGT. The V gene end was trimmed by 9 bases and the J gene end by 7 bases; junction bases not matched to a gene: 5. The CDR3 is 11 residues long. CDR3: CASSGGIGYTF. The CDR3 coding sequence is TGTGCCAGTTCAGGGGGGATTGGCTACACCTTC.

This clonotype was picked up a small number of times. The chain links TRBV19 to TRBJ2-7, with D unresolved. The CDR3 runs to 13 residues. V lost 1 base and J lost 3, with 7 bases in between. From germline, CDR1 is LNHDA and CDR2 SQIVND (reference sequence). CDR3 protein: CASSIGRNYEQYF. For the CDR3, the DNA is TGTGCCAGTAGTATAGGGCGGAACTACGAGCAGTACTTC.

The DNA for the CDR3 is TGTGCCAGCAGCGGGGGACGGCTCTCTGGGGCCAACGTCCTGACTTTC. Translation: CASSGGRLSGANVLTF. The chain is built from TRBV6-1 and TRBJ2-6; weak D call: TRBD2 (6 bases). Trimming removed 6 bases at V and 0 bases at J, with 12 bases between. Germline CDR1 reads MNHNS; CDR2 reads SASEGT. CDR3 length: 16 amino acids.

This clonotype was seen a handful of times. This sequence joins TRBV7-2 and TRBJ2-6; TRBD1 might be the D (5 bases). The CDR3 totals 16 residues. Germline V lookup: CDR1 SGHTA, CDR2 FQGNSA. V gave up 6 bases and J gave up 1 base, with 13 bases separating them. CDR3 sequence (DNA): TGTGCCAGCAGTATTACAGGCGCATCTGGGGCCAACGTCCTGACTTTC. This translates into CASSITGASGANVLTF.

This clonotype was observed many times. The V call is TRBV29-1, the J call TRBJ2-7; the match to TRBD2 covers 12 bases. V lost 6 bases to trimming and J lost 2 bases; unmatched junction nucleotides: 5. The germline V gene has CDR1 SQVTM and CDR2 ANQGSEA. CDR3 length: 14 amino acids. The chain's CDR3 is CSVSSSGRAYEQYF. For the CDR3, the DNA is TGCAGCGTCAGCTCTAGCGGGAGGGCCTACGAGCAGTACTTC.

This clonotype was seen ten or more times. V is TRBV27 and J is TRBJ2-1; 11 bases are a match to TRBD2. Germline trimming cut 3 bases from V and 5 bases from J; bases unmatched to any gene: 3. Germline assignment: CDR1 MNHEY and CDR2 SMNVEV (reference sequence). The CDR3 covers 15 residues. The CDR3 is CASSFTSGRNNEQFF. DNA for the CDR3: TGTGCCAGCAGTTTTACTAGCGGGAGAAACAATGAGCAGTTCTTC.